The clone carrying this T cell receptor beta chain was observed at least ten times. Antigen: not known. The data were obtained in a study of T cells in Graves' hyperthyroidism and ophthalmopathy. Study outcomes and limitations: Blood shared most expanded thyroid clonotypes above 0.001.

The CDR3 extends over 13 amino acids. The trim removed 6 bases at V and 3 bases at J, leaving 8 bases unmatched. Per the germline V gene, CDR1 is SQVTM and CDR2 is ANQGSEA. What was amplified from RNA transcripts were TCR beta CDR3 regions. A set of HTBI primers served as the primers for a first-round RT-PCR of the TCR CDR3. Each CDR3 protein is one row after TCRdb ran MiXCR on the multiplex PCR reads. The sample gives hundreds of thousands of distinct CDR3 sequences, 46% of which show up once; nearly 8.5% is in the top ten. Absent ophthalmopathy progression within 18 months defined stable Graves' hyperthyroidism. Investigators excluded patients with uncontrolled infection, other autoimmune disease, pregnancy or lactation.

The chain links TRBV29-1 to TRBJ2-7; 7 bases fit TRBD2. What was sequenced was peripheral blood or thyroid tissue (not recorded which). This TCR derives from a woman younger than 30 with Graves' hyperthyroidism. CDR3 nucleotides: TGCAGCGTCTGGAGCGGGGAAGACTACGAGCAGTACTTC. As protein: CSVWSGEDYEQYF.